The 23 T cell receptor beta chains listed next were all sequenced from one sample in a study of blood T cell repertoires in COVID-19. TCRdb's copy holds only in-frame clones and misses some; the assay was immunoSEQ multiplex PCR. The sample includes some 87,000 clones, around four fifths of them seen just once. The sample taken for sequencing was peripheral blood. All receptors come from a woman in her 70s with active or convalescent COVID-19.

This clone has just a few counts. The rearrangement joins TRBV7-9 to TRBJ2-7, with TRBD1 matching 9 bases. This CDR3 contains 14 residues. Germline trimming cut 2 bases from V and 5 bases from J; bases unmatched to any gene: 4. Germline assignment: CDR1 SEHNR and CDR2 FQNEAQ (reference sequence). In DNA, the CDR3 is TGTGCCAGCAGCTTAACAGGGGGCAACAACGAGCAGTACTTC. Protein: CASSLTGGNNEQYF.

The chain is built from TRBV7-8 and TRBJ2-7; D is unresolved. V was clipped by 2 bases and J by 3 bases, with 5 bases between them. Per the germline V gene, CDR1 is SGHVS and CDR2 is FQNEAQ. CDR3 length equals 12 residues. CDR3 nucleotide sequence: TGTGCCAGCAGCTTAAACAGCTACGAGCAGTACTTC. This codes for CASSLNSYEQYF.

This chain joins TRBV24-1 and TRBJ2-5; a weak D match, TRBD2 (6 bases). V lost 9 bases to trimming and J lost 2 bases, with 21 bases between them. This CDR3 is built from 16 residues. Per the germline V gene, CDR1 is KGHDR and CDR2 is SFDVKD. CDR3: CATAVGRRGGQETQYF. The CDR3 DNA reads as TGTGCCACCGCCGTGGGGCGGCGGGGCGGACAAGAGACCCAGTACTTC.

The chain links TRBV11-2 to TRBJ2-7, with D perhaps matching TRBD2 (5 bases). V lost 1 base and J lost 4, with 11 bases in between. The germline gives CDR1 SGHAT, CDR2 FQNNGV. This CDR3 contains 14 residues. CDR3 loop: CASSLVRGSYEQYF. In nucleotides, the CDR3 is TGTGCCAGCAGCTTAGTCCGGGGTTCATACGAGCAGTACTTC. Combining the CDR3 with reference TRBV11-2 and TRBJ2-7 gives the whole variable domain EAGVAQSPRYKIIEKRQSVAFWCNPISGHATLYWYQQILGQGPKLLIQFQNNGVVDDSQLPKDRFSAERLKGVDSTLKIQPAKLEDSAVYLCASSLVRGSYEQYFGPGTRLTVT.

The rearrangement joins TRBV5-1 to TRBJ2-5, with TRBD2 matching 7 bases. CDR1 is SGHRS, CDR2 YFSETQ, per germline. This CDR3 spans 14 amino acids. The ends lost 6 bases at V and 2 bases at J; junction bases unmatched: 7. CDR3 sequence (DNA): TGCGCCAGCAAGCAGGTGGGGGGGCAAGAGACCCAGTACTTC. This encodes CASKQVGGQETQYF. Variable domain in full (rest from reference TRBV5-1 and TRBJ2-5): KAGVTQTPRYLIKTRGQQVTLSCSPISGHRSVSWYQQTPGQGLQFLFEYFSETQRNKGNFPGRFSGRQFSNSRSEMNVSTLELGDSALYLCASKQVGGQETQYFGPGTRLLVL.

The CDR3 region is CASSRTAQGNTEAFF. The CDR3 region has the DNA TGTGCCAGTAGTAGGACAGCACAAGGGAACACTGAAGCTTTCTTT. The rearrangement links TRBV19 to TRBJ1-1, with D possibly matching TRBD1 (6 bases). With 4 bases removed from V and 1 base from J, the gap between germline ends came to 13 bases. The CDR3 has 15 residues. Germline V lookup: CDR1 LNHDA, CDR2 SQIVND (reference sequence).

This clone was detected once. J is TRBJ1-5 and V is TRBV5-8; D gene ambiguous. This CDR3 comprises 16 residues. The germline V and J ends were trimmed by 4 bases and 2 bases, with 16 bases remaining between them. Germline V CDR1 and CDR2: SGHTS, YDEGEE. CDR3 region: CASSPWPGDGNQPQHF. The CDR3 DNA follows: TGTGCCAGCAGCCCCTGGCCCGGGGATGGCAATCAGCCCCAGCATTTT.

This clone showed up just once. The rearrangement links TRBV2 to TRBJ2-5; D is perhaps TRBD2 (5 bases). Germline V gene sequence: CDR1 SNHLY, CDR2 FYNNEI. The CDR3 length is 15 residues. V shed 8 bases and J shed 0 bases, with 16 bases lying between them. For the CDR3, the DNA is TGTGCCAGCCGGAAGGCCTTAGCGTACCAAGAGACCCAGTACTTC. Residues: CASRKALAYQETQYF.

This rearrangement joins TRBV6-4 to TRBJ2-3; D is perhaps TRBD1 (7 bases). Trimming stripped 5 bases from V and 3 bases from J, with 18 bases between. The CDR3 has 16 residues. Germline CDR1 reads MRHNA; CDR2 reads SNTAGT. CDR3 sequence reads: CASSSTNRGLTDTQYF. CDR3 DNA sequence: TGTGCCAGCAGTTCTACCAACAGGGGACTTACAGATACGCAGTATTTT.

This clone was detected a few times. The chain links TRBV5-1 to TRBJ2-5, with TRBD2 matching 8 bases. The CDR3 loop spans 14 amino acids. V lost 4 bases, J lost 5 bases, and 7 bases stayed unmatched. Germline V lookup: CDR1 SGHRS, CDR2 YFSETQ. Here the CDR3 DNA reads TGCGCCAGCAGCCCGGGGGGGATAGAGGAGACCCAGTACTTC. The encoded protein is CASSPGGIEETQYF.

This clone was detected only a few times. The CDR3 DNA reads as TGCAGTGCTAGTCCTCACAGTGGTGAAGCTTTCTTT. As protein: CSASPHSGEAFF. The rearrangement uses TRBV20-1 and TRBJ1-1; D gene unclear. The CDR3 has 12 residues. V was clipped by 3 bases and J by 7 bases, with 12 bases between them. Germline V lookup: CDR1 DFQATT, CDR2 SNEGSKA (reference sequence).

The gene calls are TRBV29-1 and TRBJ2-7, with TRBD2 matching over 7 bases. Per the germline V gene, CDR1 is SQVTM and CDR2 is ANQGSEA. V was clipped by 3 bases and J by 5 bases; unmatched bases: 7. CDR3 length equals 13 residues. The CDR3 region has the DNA TGCAGCGTTGACCGCGGGGGAGACAACGAGCAGTACTTC. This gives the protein CSVDRGGDNEQYF.

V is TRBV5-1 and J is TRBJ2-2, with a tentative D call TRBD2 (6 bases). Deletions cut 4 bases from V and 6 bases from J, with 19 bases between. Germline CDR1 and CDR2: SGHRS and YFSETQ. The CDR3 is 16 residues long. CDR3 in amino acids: CASSALAGASPGELFF. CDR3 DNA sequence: TGCGCCAGCAGCGCACTAGCTGGGGCCTCGCCCGGGGAGCTGTTTTTT.

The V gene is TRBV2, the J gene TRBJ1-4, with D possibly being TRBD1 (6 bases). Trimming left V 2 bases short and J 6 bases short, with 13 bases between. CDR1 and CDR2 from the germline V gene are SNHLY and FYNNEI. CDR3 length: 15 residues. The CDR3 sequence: CASSEWDTAYEKLFF. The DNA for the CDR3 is TGTGCCAGCAGTGAATGGGACACCGCTTATGAAAAACTGTTTTTT.

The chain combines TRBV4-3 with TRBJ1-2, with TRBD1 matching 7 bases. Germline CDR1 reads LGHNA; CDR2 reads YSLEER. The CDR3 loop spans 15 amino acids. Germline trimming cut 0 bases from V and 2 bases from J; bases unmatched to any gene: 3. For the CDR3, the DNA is TGCGCCAGCAGCCAAGACGCAGGGGGAAACTATGGCTACACCTTC. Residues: CASSQDAGGNYGYTF.

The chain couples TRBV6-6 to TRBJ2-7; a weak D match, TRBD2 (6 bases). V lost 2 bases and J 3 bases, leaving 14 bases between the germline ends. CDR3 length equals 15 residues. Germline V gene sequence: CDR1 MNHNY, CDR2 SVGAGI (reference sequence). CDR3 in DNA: TGTGCCAGCAGTTACCTGGGAGGCAAGAACTACGAGCAGTACTTC. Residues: CASSYLGGKNYEQYF.

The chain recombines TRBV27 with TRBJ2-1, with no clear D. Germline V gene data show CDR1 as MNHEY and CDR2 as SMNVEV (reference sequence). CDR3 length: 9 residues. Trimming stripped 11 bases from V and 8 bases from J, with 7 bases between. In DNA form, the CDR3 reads TGTGCCGACTGCCATGAGCAGTTCTTC. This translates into CADCHEQFF.

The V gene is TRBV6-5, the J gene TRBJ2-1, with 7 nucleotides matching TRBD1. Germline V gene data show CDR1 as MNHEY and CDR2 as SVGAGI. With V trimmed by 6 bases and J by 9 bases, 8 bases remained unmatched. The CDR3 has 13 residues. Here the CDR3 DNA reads TGTGCCAGCAGAACAGGGGTTCGTCCTGAGCAGTTCTTC. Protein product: CASRTGVRPEQFF.

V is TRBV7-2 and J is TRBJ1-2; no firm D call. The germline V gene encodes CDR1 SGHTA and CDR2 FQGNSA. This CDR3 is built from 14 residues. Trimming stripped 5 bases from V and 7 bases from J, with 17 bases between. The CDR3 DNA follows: TGTGCCAGCAGCCCGACCACGGGGATGATTGGCTACACCTTC. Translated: CASSPTTGMIGYTF.

CDR3 coding DNA: TGTGCCAGCAGACGCAACCGGCAGGGGGCGTCAGACGAGCAGTACTTC. Translation: CASRRNRQGASDEQYF. The chain links TRBV4-2 to TRBJ2-7; 8 positions match TRBD1. Germline-derived CDR1 and CDR2 are LGHNA and YNFKEQ. This CDR3 is built from 16 residues. Trimming cost V 6 bases and J 5 bases; bases outside gene matches: 15.

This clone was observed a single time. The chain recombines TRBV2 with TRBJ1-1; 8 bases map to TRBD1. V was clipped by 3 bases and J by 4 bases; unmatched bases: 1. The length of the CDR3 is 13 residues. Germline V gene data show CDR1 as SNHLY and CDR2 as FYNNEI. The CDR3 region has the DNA TGTGCCAGCAGTGACAGGGGGCTCACTGAAGCTTTCTTT. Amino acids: CASSDRGLTEAFF.

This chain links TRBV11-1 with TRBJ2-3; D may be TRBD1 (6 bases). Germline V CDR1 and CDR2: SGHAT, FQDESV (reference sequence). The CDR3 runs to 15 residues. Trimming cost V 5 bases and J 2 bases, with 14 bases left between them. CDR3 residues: CASSPGATNTDTQYF. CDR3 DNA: TGTGCCAGCAGCCCAGGGGCCACCAACACAGATACGCAGTATTTT.

DNA for the CDR3: TGTGCCAGCAGCCAAAGACAGGGAGATGGCTACACCTTC. This encodes CASSQRQGDGYTF. The J gene is TRBJ1-2, the V gene TRBV14; TRBD1 matches 7 bases. Per the germline V gene, CDR1 is SGHDN and CDR2 is FVKESK. CDR3 length equals 13 residues. With V trimmed by 2 bases and J by 6 bases, 3 bases remained unmatched.